This TCR beta chain was captured in a study of blood T cells in healthy people across ages. Overall study results and limits: Unsorted PBMCs blocked a conclusive comparison of naive and antigen-experienced cells.

Germline trimming cut 4 bases from V and 6 bases from J; bases unmatched to any gene: 3. This CDR3 is 13 amino acids long. Germline V CDR1 and CDR2: SGHTA, FQGNSA. This clonotype came up many times. What it binds is not known. They isolated at least 6 million PBMCs from each sample. Extraction of total RNA produced a minimum of 6 micrograms from each sample. PCR was performed a second time for about 7 to 12 cycles using a sample-barcoded 5' primer and a J-beta primer mix. All samples gave at least 3 million CDR3-containing paired-end reads. TCRdb redid the calling of the 5' RACE reads with MiXCR, one entry per CDR3 protein. The data show about 1.6 million distinct CDR3 sequences, roughly 32% seen once.

The chain carries TRBV7-2 and TRBJ2-1, with 7 bases identical to TRBD1. Sequences were obtained from blood. The TCR originated in a woman between 25 and 40 years old in good health. Here the CDR3 DNA reads TGTGCCAGCAGCTGGGGACAGTTCAATGAGCAGTTCTTC. Its protein is CASSWGQFNEQFF.